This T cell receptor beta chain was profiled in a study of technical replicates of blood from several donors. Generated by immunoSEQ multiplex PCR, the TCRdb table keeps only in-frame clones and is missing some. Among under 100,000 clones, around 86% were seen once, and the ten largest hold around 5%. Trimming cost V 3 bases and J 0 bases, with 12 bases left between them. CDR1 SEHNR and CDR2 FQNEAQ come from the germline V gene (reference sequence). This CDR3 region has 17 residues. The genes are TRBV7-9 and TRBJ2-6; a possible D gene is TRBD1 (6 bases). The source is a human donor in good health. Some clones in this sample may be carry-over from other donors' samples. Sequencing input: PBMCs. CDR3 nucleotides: TGTGCCAGCAGCTTCAGGACAGACTTCTCTGGGGCCAACGTCCTGACTTTC. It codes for CASSFRTDFSGANVLTF.